The subject of this entry is one TCR beta chain. Its antigen is not known. This sample is drawn from a study of a mutant IDH1 vaccine in newly diagnosed glioma. Study at large: In the visit schedule, V12 fell in week 35, while V13 fell in week 47. Findings and limits, study-wide: Altogether, approximately 93% of patients exhibited vaccine-induced immune responses. Pseudoprogression appeared unlinked to shifts in leading peripheral T cell clonotypes.

Time point denoted: week 35, safety follow-up. Vaccination comprised doses that each held 300 ug of mutant IDH1 20-mer peptide, plus topical imiquimod. TCRdb keeps only in-frame clones here, not all; method: immunoSEQ multiplex PCR. The top ten clones hold approximately 1.6% of a sample with about 41,000 clones, around 91% of them seen once. V lost 6 bases and J lost 8; bases outside the gene matches: 10. Germline V gene lookup returns CDR1 SGHTA and CDR2 FQGNSA. The CDR3 consists of 15 residues. This sequence originates from a man aged 35-49 years with glioma. The chain couples TRBV7-2 to TRBJ1-6, with TRBD1 identical over 7 bases. The source material was PBMCs, sampled from a glioma patient whose treatment included an IDH1 peptide vaccine. In DNA, the CDR3 is TGTGCCAGCAGGAATCAGGCGCAGGGGGATTCACCCCTCCACTTT. Protein product: CASRNQAQGDSPLHF.